This T cell receptor (beta chain) was retrieved from a study of read filtering for tumor transcriptome and immune sequencing. Study-wide points: Dropping single-read clonotypes raised IR-seq and RNA-seq shared-clonotype correlation.

This library used roughly 0.4 ug RNA and molecular barcoded adaptors spanning alpha/delta and beta/gamma chains. MiXCR, run by TCRdb on the reads, gives a single entry per CDR3 protein. The data contain tens of thousands of distinct CDR3 sequences, less than 25% of them singletons. The V end lost 5 bases, the J end lost 4 bases, and 11 bases lay between the germline ends. CDR3 length: 13 residues. Looked up from germline, CDR1 is SEHNR and CDR2 is FQNEAQ (reference sequence). With regard to this clonotype: Antigen: not known. A read error is possible here, since a much larger clone lies one base away.

The rearrangement links TRBV7-9 to TRBJ1-1, with no clear D. The TCR sequence derives from a donor aged 40 or older with multiple myeloma. Material: a population of CD138-negative cells sorted from bone marrow. CDR3 region: CASSEVMATEAFF. In DNA form, the CDR3 reads TGTGCCAGCAGCGAGGTGATGGCCACTGAAGCTTTCTTT.